A single sample is the source of the 15 T cell receptor beta chains below, sequenced in a study of blood T cell repertoires in COVID-19. Assay: immunoSEQ multiplex PCR; the TCRdb copy retains only in-frame clones and omits some. The sample holds about 200,000 clones, 70% to 85% seen once. The sequenced sample consisted of peripheral blood. The receptors derive from a human donor with acute or convalescent COVID-19. The donor label of this sample is uncertain.

V and J are TRBV5-1 and TRBJ2-1; D is perhaps TRBD2 (6 bases). CDR1 and CDR2 (germline): SGHRS, YFSETQ. V was cut by 4 bases and J by 4 bases, with 15 bases left in between. This CDR3 spans 15 amino acids. CDR3 coding DNA: TGCGCCAGCAGCCCCGGGACTGGCAGTTACAATGAGCAGTTCTTC. Protein product: CASSPGTGSYNEQFF.

The V and J genes are TRBV18 and TRBJ2-1; the match to TRBD2 covers 14 bases. The V segment lost 3 bases and the J segment 8 bases; nucleotides outside the gene matches: 3. The germline CDR1 and CDR2 sequences are KGHSH and LQKENI. There are 15 residues in the CDR3. In nucleotides, the CDR3 is TGTGCCAGCTCACCGACTAGCGGGAGGGCCGATGAGCAGTTCTTC. It translates to CASSPTSGRADEQFF.

The rearrangement links TRBV27 to TRBJ1-2, with D maybe TRBD1 (6 bases). This CDR3 is built from 14 residues. The V and J ends lost 1 base and 7 bases respectively, with 13 bases between them. Germline CDR1 MNHEY, CDR2 SMNVEV (reference sequence). CDR3 nucleotides: TGTGCCAGCAGTTTATGGGGGGGCAGGCGTGGCTACACCTTC. This encodes CASSLWGGRRGYTF.

V is TRBV5-8 and J is TRBJ2-7, with TRBD1 identical over 9 bases. CDR3 size: 14 residues. The junction had 5 bases not matched to a gene; V was cut back by 1 base and J by 6 bases. Germline loops: CDR1 SGHTS, CDR2 YDEGEE. The CDR3 region has the DNA TGTGCCAGCAGCTTGAACAGGGGGCGATCCGAGCAGTACTTC. This encodes CASSLNRGRSEQYF.

V is TRBV9 and J is TRBJ2-3, with D possibly being TRBD2 (5 bases). This CDR3 contains 15 residues. Germline CDR1 reads SGDLS; CDR2 reads YYNGEE. V was cut by 2 bases and J by 0 bases, with 10 bases left in between. CDR3 protein: CASSVMGSSTDTQYF. The CDR3 DNA is TGTGCCAGCAGCGTTATGGGGAGTAGCACAGATACGCAGTATTTT.

The V call is TRBV19, the J call TRBJ1-5; D is perhaps TRBD1 (6 bases). V lost 6 bases to trimming and J lost 4 bases, with 13 bases between them. CDR1 and CDR2 from the germline V gene are LNHDA and SQIVND (reference sequence). The CDR3 extends over 14 amino acids. The CDR3 nucleotides read TGTGCCAGTAGACCTCGACAGGTTAATCAGCCCCAGCATTTT. Translating it yields CASRPRQVNQPQHF.

The J gene is TRBJ1-2, the V gene TRBV5-6; 11 bases fit TRBD1. This CDR3 is 14 amino acids long. With 4 bases clipped from V and 7 bases from J, the junction kept 6 bases outside the gene matches. Germline CDR1 and CDR2: SGHDT and YYEEEE. The CDR3 bases are TGTGCCAGCAGCCCTACCGGGACAGGGGGTGGCTACACCTTC. The encoded protein is CASSPTGTGGGYTF.

CDR3 nucleotides: TGTGCCAGCAGTGAATTTGAGACAGTTGATAATTCACCCCTCCACTTT. It translates to CASSEFETVDNSPLHF. This chain joins TRBV6-1 and TRBJ1-6, with D perhaps matching TRBD1 (5 bases). The CDR3 has 16 residues. The V gene lost 2 bases and the J gene lost 5 bases, with 13 bases spanning the gap. Germline-derived CDR1 and CDR2 are MNHNS and SASEGT.

This chain links TRBV7-3 with TRBJ2-1, with a tentative D call TRBD2 (6 bases). The V gene lost 2 bases and the J gene lost 6 bases, with 11 bases spanning the gap. From germline, CDR1 is SGHTA and CDR2 FQGTGA. There are 14 residues in the CDR3. The CDR3 sequence: CASSLGGSVNEQFF. The CDR3 DNA reads TGTGCCAGCAGCTTAGGGGGGAGTGTCAATGAGCAGTTCTTC.

This chain connects TRBV5-4 to TRBJ2-1; 13 bases fit TRBD2. CDR3 length: 15 amino acids. J was trimmed by 5 bases and V by 4 bases; bases with no gene match: 3. CDR1 is SGHNT and CDR2 is YYREEE in the germline V gene (reference sequence). Here the CDR3 DNA reads TGTGCCAGCAGCGGGGGACTAGCGGGAAACAATGAGCAGTTCTTC. This codes for CASSGGLAGNNEQFF.

The V and J genes are TRBV7-8 and TRBJ2-7; TRBD2 aligns across 9 bases. The germline CDR1 and CDR2 sequences are SGHVS and FQNEAQ. CDR3 length equals 14 residues. The junction had 4 bases not matched to a gene; V was cut back by 5 bases and J by 2 bases. The CDR3 loop is CASSLSGSPYEQYF. The CDR3 nucleotides read TGTGCCAGCAGCCTTAGCGGGAGCCCCTACGAGCAGTACTTC.

The chain couples TRBV2 to TRBJ2-7; D is perhaps TRBD2 (5 bases). The ends were cut back, 6 bases at V and 1 base at J, with 13 bases in the middle. The CDR3 runs 14 residues. Germline V gene sequence: CDR1 SNHLY, CDR2 FYNNEI. Written as DNA, the CDR3 is TGTGCCAGCAGCCAGAGGCCGGGGTCCTACGAGCAGTACTTC. This encodes CASSQRPGSYEQYF.

The V and J genes are TRBV30 and TRBJ1-6, with a weak D call TRBD1 (5 bases). The CDR3 is made up of 17 amino acids. The V gene's germline CDR1 is GTSNPN and CDR2 SVGIG (reference sequence). Deletions cut 5 bases from V and 0 bases from J, with 17 bases between. In DNA, the CDR3 is TGTGCCTGGTGCGGGGCAGGACCGAGCTCCTATAATTCACCCCTCCACTTT. It translates to CAWCGAGPSSYNSPLHF.

The chain combines TRBV28 with TRBJ2-7, with D tentatively TRBD1 (5 bases). Trimming removed 5 bases at V and 4 bases at J, with 18 bases between. This CDR3 is 15 amino acids long. Germline CDR1 reads MDHEN; CDR2 reads SYDVKM. In DNA, the CDR3 is TGTGCCAGCAGTACCCCGGTGGGGCTAAGATACGAGCAGTACTTC. Residues: CASSTPVGLRYEQYF. Complete variable domain (other parts from reference TRBV28 and TRBJ2-7): DVKVTQSSRYLVKRTGEKVFLECVQDMDHENMFWYRQDPGLGLRLIYFSYDVKMKEKGDIPEGYSVSREKKERFSLILESASTNQTSMYLCASSTPVGLRYEQYFGPGTRLTVT.

The chain carries TRBV5-8 and TRBJ2-1; TRBD2 matches 7 bases. J was trimmed by 0 bases and V by 5 bases; bases with no gene match: 5. Germline CDR1 reads SGHTS; CDR2 reads YDEGEE. The CDR3 is 15 residues long. CDR3 bases: TGTGCCAGCAGTCAGGGACTACTCTCCTACAATGAGCAGTTCTTC. Its protein product is CASSQGLLSYNEQFF.